A single sample is the source of the 7 T cell receptor beta chains below, sequenced in a study of blood T cells in healthy people across ages. The use of a sample-barcoded 5' primer and a J-beta primer mix characterized a second PCR of roughly 7 to 11 cycles. TCRdb fed the 5' RACE reads into MiXCR, producing one record per CDR3 protein. The sample has approximately 1.5 million distinct CDR3 sequences, roughly 32% seen once; the top ten hold approximately 10%. Sequenced sample: blood. The receptors shown here come from a woman younger than 45 in good health.

The rearrangement links TRBV5-1 to TRBJ2-3, with 9 bases identical to TRBD1. CDR3 length: 14 amino acids. Germline CDR1 is SGHRS and CDR2 is YFSETQ. Germline trimming cut 4 bases from V and 6 bases from J; bases unmatched to any gene: 6. The CDR3 spells CASSPWDREDTQYF. CDR3 DNA sequence: TGCGCCAGCAGCCCTTGGGACAGGGAGGATACGCAGTATTTT.

This clonotype appeared once. The V call is TRBV9, the J call TRBJ2-5, with D perhaps TRBD2 (6 bases). The germline V gene has CDR1 SGDLS and CDR2 YYNGEE. Trimming cost V 3 bases and J 7 bases, with 13 bases left between them. The CDR3 consists of 13 residues. The CDR3 coding sequence is TGTGCCAGCAGCGAGACCCCAGCGGGGACCCAGTACTTC. It specifies CASSETPAGTQYF.

This clonotype has more than one count but fewer than ten. The chain is built from TRBV7-6 and TRBJ1-1; D possibly corresponds to TRBD1 (6 bases). This CDR3 contains 15 residues. V shed 5 bases and J shed 5 bases, with 18 bases lying between them. Looked up from germline, CDR1 is SGHVS and CDR2 is FNYEAQ. CDR3 DNA sequence: TGTGCCAGCAGCAAACTTCAGGGGATGGGGACTGAAGCTTTCTTT. Translated: CASSKLQGMGTEAFF.

The chain uses TRBV20-1 and TRBJ2-3; 8 positions agree with TRBD2. The CDR3 totals 14 residues. The trim removed 3 bases at V and 3 bases at J, leaving 5 bases unmatched. CDR1 and CDR2 from the germline V gene are DFQATT and SNEGSKA (reference sequence). The CDR3 sequence: CSASPGGATDTQYF. CDR3 nucleotide sequence: TGCAGTGCTAGTCCGGGGGGGGCGACAGATACGCAGTATTTT.

This sequence joins TRBV19 and TRBJ1-5; no firm D call. The CDR3 spans 13 residues. The germline gives CDR1 LNHDA, CDR2 SQIVND (reference sequence). V lost 6 bases to trimming and J lost 5 bases, with 11 bases between them. CDR3 loop: CASRPQVDQPQHF. CDR3 in DNA: TGTGCCAGTAGACCTCAGGTCGATCAGCCCCAGCATTTT.

This clonotype was picked up a small number of times. Here the CDR3 DNA reads TGTGCCAGCAGTCCTATAGCGGGAGTGACAGATACGCAGTATTTT. Translation gives CASSPIAGVTDTQYF. V usage is TRBV27 and J usage is TRBJ2-3; 9 positions match TRBD2. The junction had 6 bases not matched to a gene; V was cut back by 5 bases and J by 3 bases. Germline-derived CDR1 and CDR2 are MNHEY and SMNVEV (reference sequence). The CDR3 extends over 15 amino acids.

The rearrangement uses TRBV5-5 and TRBJ2-7, with D unresolved. Germline CDR1 is SGHKS and CDR2 is YYEKEE (reference sequence). The length of the CDR3 is 14 residues. V lost 4 bases and J lost 4, with 15 bases in between. For the CDR3, the DNA is TGTGCCAGCAGCCGGCTCGGAGTTATGTACGAGCAGTACTTC. Translating it yields CASSRLGVMYEQYF.